This T cell receptor beta chain was recorded in a study of Ad26.COV2.S vaccination and SARS-CoV-2 variants. Sequencing was performed with immunoSEQ multiplex PCR; in TCRdb, only in-frame clones are kept and a portion is missing. The table has about 370,000 clones, about nine tenths seen once. Sample treatment: roughly 20 received Ad26.COV2.S at low or high dose, single or two shots; 5 received placebo; per-sample allocation not given. Material that was analyzed had been drawn on day 63 after the first vaccine or placebo injection. Germline values: CDR1 SGHVS, CDR2 FQNEAQ. This CDR3 contains 15 residues. V trimming: 4 bases; J trimming: 5 bases; junction bases outside the gene matches: 8.

Specimen: peripheral blood, collected in a trial of Ad26.COV2.S vaccine versus placebo. V gene TRBV7-8 combines with J gene TRBJ2-5, with 9 bases lining up with TRBD1. The clonotype was recovered from a person aged 18-60 years who received the Ad26.COV2.S COVID-19 vaccine or a placebo. CDR3: CASSSNRGLRETQYF. The CDR3 bases are TGTGCCAGCAGCTCGAACAGGGGGCTACGGGAGACCCAGTACTTC.